The 26 T cell receptor beta chains below come from one sample, sequenced in a study of T-cell reconstitution after alpha-beta-depleted transplantation in children. TCRbeta library construction was performed incorporating unique molecular identifiers. MiXCR, applied by TCRdb to the PCR reads, yields one record per CDR3 protein. Here the sample spans 180,000 or so distinct CDR3 sequences, 6.3% being singletons. This material consisted of PBMCs, taken before TCRalphabeta/CD19-depleted stem cell transplant. All receptors derive from a girl under three years old with combined immunodeficiency, due to receive a stem cell transplant.

This clonotype has a count of ten or more. The rearrangement links TRBV9 to TRBJ2-3; D call uncertain. The CDR3 is made up of 13 amino acids. CDR1 is SGDLS and CDR2 is YYNGEE in the germline V gene. With 1 base removed from V and 6 bases from J, the gap between germline ends came to 9 bases. The CDR3 bases are TGTGCCAGCAGCGTATCCGACGGGGATACGCAGTATTTT. It translates to CASSVSDGDTQYF. Full variable domain (outside the CDR3, taken from reference TRBV9 and TRBJ2-3): DSGVTQTPKHLITATGQRVTLRCSPRSGDLSVYWYQQSLDQGLQFLIQYYNGEERAKGNILERFSAQQFPDLHSELNLSSLELGDSALYFCASSVSDGDTQYFGPGTRLTVL.

The gene calls are TRBV28 and TRBJ2-7; unclear D gene. The V end was cut by 2 bases, the J end by 3 bases, with 11 bases between. The CDR3 loop spans 14 amino acids. The V gene's germline CDR1 is MDHEN and CDR2 SYDVKM. The CDR3 DNA reads TGTGCCAGCAGTTTAAGGTTGGGATTCTACGAGCAGTACTTC. Amino acids: CASSLRLGFYEQYF. Using reference TRBV28 and TRBJ2-7 for the parts outside the CDR3, the full variable domain is DVKVTQSSRYLVKRTGEKVFLECVQDMDHENMFWYRQDPGLGLRLIYFSYDVKMKEKGDIPEGYSVSREKKERFSLILESASTNQTSMYLCASSLRLGFYEQYFGPGTRLTVT.

This clonotype was observed many times. The chain recombines TRBV28 with TRBJ1-4; D is unresolved. V was clipped by 4 bases and J by 6 bases, with 12 bases between them. This CDR3 region has 14 residues. The germline CDR1 and CDR2 sequences are MDHEN and SYDVKM. DNA for the CDR3: TGTGCCAGCAGTTGGGCAGACGACTATGAAAAACTGTTTTTT. Residues: CASSWADDYEKLFF.

This clonotype appeared many times. The rearrangement joins TRBV16 to TRBJ2-7; no reliable D call. Trimming removed 3 bases at V and 3 bases at J, with 12 bases between. CDR1 is KGHSY, CDR2 FQNENV, per germline. This CDR3 spans 14 amino acids. CDR3 bases: TGTGCCAGCAGCCAGAACAAGCCAGGCTACGAGCAGTACTTC. It yields the protein CASSQNKPGYEQYF. Drawing the rest from reference TRBV16 and TRBJ2-7, the complete variable domain is GEEVAQTPKHLVRGEGQKAKLYCAPIKGHSYVFWYQQVLKNEFKFLISFQNENVFDETGMPKERFSAKCLPNSPCSLEIQATKLEDSAVYFCASSQNKPGYEQYFGPGTRLTVT.

In this sample, this clonotype turned up many times. The chain has TRBV20-1 and TRBJ1-3; D not resolved. The ends were cut back, 1 base at V and 8 bases at J, with 3 bases in the middle. The germline V gene has CDR1 DFQATT and CDR2 SNEGSKA (reference sequence). The CDR3 consists of 10 residues. The CDR3 spells CSARADTIYF. CDR3 bases: TGCAGTGCTAGAGCCGACACCATATATTTT.

This clonotype was seen repeatedly, ten times or more. This chain links TRBV12-3 or TRBV12-4 with TRBJ2-1, with a tentative D call TRBD1 (6 bases). The CDR3 runs to 16 residues. V lost 6 bases and J lost 0, with 15 bases in between. The CDR3 DNA sequence: TGTGCCAGCAGGGAGGACAGATTAAACTCCTACAATGAGCAGTTCTTC. Its protein product is CASREDRLNSYNEQFF.

The chain has TRBV5-1 and TRBJ2-6, with 9 bases matching TRBD1. The CDR3 is 18 residues long. V trimming: 0 bases; J trimming: 3 bases; junction bases outside the gene matches: 7. Germline V CDR1 and CDR2: SGHRS, YFSETQ. The CDR3 spells CASSLGPGQGHGANVLTF. CDR3 bases: TGCGCCAGCAGCTTGGGACCGGGACAGGGCCATGGGGCCAACGTCCTGACTTTC.

This clonotype was detected many times. The J gene is TRBJ2-2, the V gene TRBV20-1; 10 nucleotides align to TRBD2. This CDR3 comprises 16 residues. After removal of 4 bases from V and 7 bases from J, the junction contained 12 bases not matched to a gene. Germline V CDR1 and CDR2: DFQATT, SNEGSKA (reference sequence). CDR3 in DNA: TGCAGTGCTACCCGAGGGAGCGGGGGGGAGAACGGGGAGCTGTTTTTT. This codes for CSATRGSGGENGELFF.

This clonotype has at least ten counts. The rearrangement uses TRBV3-1 and TRBJ2-1, with 9 bases that match TRBD2. The CDR3 is made up of 15 amino acids. Germline V gives CDR1 LGHDT, CDR2 YNNKEL (reference sequence). V trimming: 6 bases; J trimming: 4 bases; junction bases outside the gene matches: 7. Written as DNA, the CDR3 is TGTGCCAGCAGTCCCACGGCGGGAGGGTACAATGAGCAGTTCTTC. Residues: CASSPTAGGYNEQFF.

This clonotype occurred many times. The rearrangement joins TRBV7-6 to TRBJ2-2; a weak D match, TRBD2 (5 bases). Trimming took off 6 bases at V and 1 base at J, with 15 bases between the two ends. Germline CDR1 is SGHVS and CDR2 is FNYEAQ. The CDR3 is 16 amino acids. Here the CDR3 reads CASRAGLWGNTGELFF. CDR3 in DNA: TGTGCCAGCAGGGCTGGACTCTGGGGGAACACCGGGGAGCTGTTTTTT.

This clonotype was recorded a few times. The V gene is TRBV5-1, the J gene TRBJ1-1, with a tentative D call TRBD1 (6 bases). Trimming cost V 0 bases and J 1 base, with 16 bases left between them. This CDR3 spans 17 amino acids. From germline, CDR1 is SGHRS and CDR2 YFSETQ. CDR3: CASSLEEGGWQNTEAFF. CDR3 in DNA: TGCGCCAGCAGCTTGGAGGAGGGGGGCTGGCAGAACACTGAAGCTTTCTTT.

This clonotype has at least ten counts. The chain has TRBV20-1 and TRBJ2-7; the match to TRBD2 covers 10 bases. Trimming cost V 0 bases and J 2 bases; bases outside gene matches: 4. CDR1 is DFQATT, CDR2 SNEGSKA, per germline (reference sequence). The CDR3 consists of 15 residues. CDR3 loop: CSARDRLAGAYEQYF. The DNA for the CDR3 is TGCAGTGCTAGAGATCGGCTAGCGGGGGCCTACGAGCAGTACTTC.

The table lists this clonotype with many counts. The chain recombines TRBV25-1 with TRBJ2-1; TRBD1 might be the D (5 bases). This CDR3 is built from 14 residues. V was cut by 4 bases and J by 0 bases, with 7 bases left in between. CDR1 and CDR2 from the germline V gene are MGHDK and SYGVNS. The CDR3 loop is CASSGQSSYNEQFF. The DNA for the CDR3 is TGTGCCAGCAGTGGACAGAGCTCCTACAATGAGCAGTTCTTC.

This clonotype was observed many times. This CDR3 reads CSARDKRTHETQYF. CDR3 coding DNA: TGCAGTGCTAGAGATAAGCGGACTCACGAGACCCAGTACTTC. The chain is built from TRBV20-1 and TRBJ2-5, with a possible D match to TRBD2 (5 bases). The CDR3 consists of 14 residues. CDR1 and CDR2 (germline): DFQATT, SNEGSKA (reference sequence). Trimming took 0 bases from V and 5 from J, leaving 13 bases between them.

This clonotype has just a few counts. This chain joins TRBV5-1 and TRBJ2-6; D ambiguous. CDR3 length equals 15 residues. Per the germline V gene, CDR1 is SGHRS and CDR2 is YFSETQ. Trimming stripped 4 bases from V and 1 base from J, with 9 bases between. Written as DNA, the CDR3 is TGCGCCAGCAGCCCGGTCACATCTGGGGCCAACGTCCTGACTTTC. Its protein product is CASSPVTSGANVLTF.

In this sample, this clonotype turned up many times. A junction boundary mismatches the germline segment, possibly from a read error. The chain couples TRBV6-5 to TRBJ2-5, with D tentatively TRBD1 or TRBD2 (5 bases each). The CDR3 has 20 residues. Germline CDR1 is MNHEY and CDR2 is SVGAGI. The CDR3: CASSYLGQGGGSVIEEIQYF. CDR3 sequence (DNA): TGTGCCAGCAGTTACCTGGGGCAGGGCGGAGGTAGTGTAATCGAAGAGATCCAGTACTTC.

This clonotype was counted many times. The J gene is TRBJ1-1, the V gene TRBV12-3 or TRBV12-4; tentatively, D is TRBD1 (5 bases). This CDR3 comprises 10 residues. Trimming removed 8 bases from V and 8 bases from J, with 9 bases in between. The CDR3 loop is CASLRAEAFF. The CDR3 DNA sequence: TGTGCCAGCCTCAGGGCCGAAGCTTTCTTT.

Of note for this clonotype: This may be a read error, as it is one base from a much larger clone. The chain recombines TRBV5-1 with TRBJ2-1; 10 bases map to TRBD1. Per the germline V gene, CDR1 is SGHRS and CDR2 is YFSETQ. J lost 9 bases, V lost 6 bases, and 9 bases had no gene match. This CDR3 is 14 amino acids long. CDR3 sequence (DNA): TGCGCCAGCATCCCCGGGACAGGGGTCGGTGAGCAGTTCTTC. This gives the protein CASIPGTGVGEQFF.

This clonotype was seen many times. Written as DNA, the CDR3 is TGTGCCAGCAGCGATCCGGGACAAGCTGCGTTCTTC. This translates into CASSDPGQAAFF. The chain carries TRBV21-1 and TRBJ2-1; the table assigns TRBD2, which was not confirmed against the DNA. TRBV21-1 is described as a pseudogene. This CDR3 has 12 amino acids.

This clonotype has a count of ten or more. The chain employs TRBV3-1 and TRBJ1-1; D gene uncertain. The germline V and J ends were trimmed by 1 base and 4 bases, with 13 bases remaining between them. Germline V lookup: CDR1 LGHDT, CDR2 YNNKEL (reference sequence). This CDR3 has 15 amino acids. CDR3 in DNA: TGTGCCAGCAGCCAAGGACACGGCCTCGGCACTGAAGCTTTCTTT. It encodes CASSQGHGLGTEAFF.

About this clonotype itself: A much larger clone lies a single base off, so this may be a read error. A read error is likely, as this CDR3 ends without the conserved phenylalanine or tryptophan. The V gene is TRBV11-3, the J gene TRBJ1-1; TRBD1 is a possible D gene (5 bases). The CDR3 consists of 15 residues. V gave up 1 base and J gave up 5 bases, with 14 bases separating them. Germline loops: CDR1 SGHNT, CDR2 YENEEA. The CDR3 nucleotides read TGTGCCAGCAGCTTAGGTTTCAGGGTGGATACTGAAGCTTTCTAT. It encodes CASSLGFRVDTEAFY.

This clonotype has at least ten counts. The V and J genes are TRBV4-3 and TRBJ2-2, with D possibly being TRBD2 (6 bases). The germline CDR1 and CDR2 sequences are LGHNA and YSLEER. The V end lost 0 bases, the J end lost 5 bases, and 13 bases lay between the germline ends. CDR3 length: 16 residues. DNA of the CDR3: TGCGCCAGCAGCCAAGACTGGGGAGGAGGTACCGGGGAGCTGTTTTTT. Protein sequence: CASSQDWGGGTGELFF.

There are many counts of this clonotype. This rearrangement joins TRBV6-5 to TRBJ2-1; 8 bases match TRBD2. Germline CDR1 MNHEY, CDR2 SVGAGI. V lost 2 bases to trimming and J lost 7 bases; unmatched junction nucleotides: 7. The CDR3 is 15 amino acids. The CDR3, as DNA: TGTGCCAGCAGTTACAGCCCTAGCGGGTGGAATGAGCAGTTCTTC. It codes for CASSYSPSGWNEQFF.

This clonotype was seen repeatedly, ten times or more. The chain carries TRBV12-3 or TRBV12-4 and TRBJ1-3; D is ambiguous. The CDR3 runs to 13 residues. Trimming pared 2 bases from V and 2 bases from J, leaving 4 bases between. CDR3 bases: TGTGCCAGCAGTTTAAACCCTGGAAACACCATATATTTT. Protein sequence: CASSLNPGNTIYF.

CDR3 sequence reads: CSACVVGAENIQYF. CDR3 DNA sequence: TGCAGTGCTTGCGTGGTGGGAGCGGAAAACATTCAGTACTTC. This chain uses TRBV20-1 with TRBJ2-4, with a tentative D call TRBD2 (5 bases). Germline assignment: CDR1 DFQATT and CDR2 SNEGSKA (reference sequence). The V end lost 5 bases, the J end lost 5 bases, and 16 bases lay between the germline ends. The CDR3 sequence is 14 residues long.

Turning to this clonotype: Being one base from a much bigger clone, this may be a read error. This chain connects TRBV28 to TRBJ2-5; D is undetermined. The CDR3 consists of 12 residues. Between the trimmed V and J ends, which lost 5 bases and 2 bases, there was a span of 6 bases. The germline V gene has CDR1 MDHEN and CDR2 SYDVKM. CDR3 sequence reads: CASSVIQETQYF. Written as DNA, the CDR3 is TGTGCCAGCAGTGTCATTCAAGAGACCCAGTACTTC.